A selection of T cell receptor beta chains follows, all from one sample in a study of T cell repertoires in cytomegalovirus infection. TCRdb redid the calling of the reads with MiXCR, one entry per CDR3 protein. Found here are 680,000 or so distinct CDR3 sequences, 35% to 40% of them singletons; the top ten hold around 3%. What was sequenced was PBMCs. These receptors were collected from a human donor in good health (CMV status not recorded). Some clones in this sample may be carry-over from other donors' samples. CDR3s include the opening cysteine and the closing phenylalanine or tryptophan. Each record gives: J gene, D gene, clone size, V gene, CDR3 DNA, CDR3 protein. The D gene is left open where the match is weak. Where a row states a size, it is once, few, many or the class of an expanded clone; other rows omit it.

j_call: TRBJ2-7
d_call: TRBD1
clone_size: few
v_call: TRBV19
cdr3_nt: TGTGCCAGTAGTATTGGGATGTCGGACAGGGGACTATCCTACGAGCAGTACTTC
cdr3_aa: CASSIGMSDRGLSYEQYF

j_call: TRBJ2-1
d_call: TRBD2
clone_size: -
v_call: TRBV19
cdr3_nt: TGTGCCAGTAGTGTGTTGGGGACGGGGGGGAATGAGCAGTTCTTC
cdr3_aa: CASSVLGTGGNEQFF

j_call: TRBJ2-1
d_call: -
clone_size: -
v_call: TRBV5-1
cdr3_nt: TGCGCCAGCAGCTTGGCCGTCGGTGACTCCTACAATGAGCAGTTCTTC
cdr3_aa: CASSLAVGDSYNEQFF

j_call: TRBJ2-1
d_call: TRBD2
clone_size: -
v_call: TRBV28
cdr3_nt: TGTGCCAGCAGTGGGGGGACTAGCGGGGCCCCTTACAATGAGCAGTTCTTC
cdr3_aa: CASSGGTSGAPYNEQFF

j_call: TRBJ1-5
d_call: TRBD1
clone_size: few
v_call: TRBV4-1
cdr3_nt: TGCGCCAGCAGCCAAGGAGCGGGACAGACAAATCAGCCCCAGCATTTT
cdr3_aa: CASSQGAGQTNQPQHF

j_call: TRBJ2-5
d_call: -
clone_size: -
v_call: TRBV29-1
cdr3_nt: TGCAGCGTTGAAGGGGTCCTAGCCCAAGAGACCCAGTACTTC
cdr3_aa: CSVEGVLAQETQYF

j_call: TRBJ2-7
d_call: -
clone_size: -
v_call: TRBV6-1
cdr3_nt: TGTGACTGCTATTCGGGCGGGTCGGGTTCCTACGAGCAGTACTTC
cdr3_aa: CDCYSGGSGSYEQYF

j_call: TRBJ1-6
d_call: TRBD1
clone_size: many
v_call: TRBV7-8
cdr3_nt: TGTGCCAGCAGCCCCGGACAGGGGAGTTCACCCCTCCACTTT
cdr3_aa: CASSPGQGSSPLHF

j_call: TRBJ1-6
d_call: -
clone_size: -
v_call: TRBV20-1
cdr3_nt: TGCAGTGCAGCTACAGGGTCATCCTATAATTCACCCCTCCACTTT
cdr3_aa: CSAATGSSYNSPLHF

j_call: TRBJ2-1
d_call: TRBD1
clone_size: many
v_call: TRBV7-2
cdr3_nt: TGTGCCAGCAGCTTCGACAGGGGTACCTACAATGAGCAGTTCTTC
cdr3_aa: CASSFDRGTYNEQFF

j_call: TRBJ2-3
d_call: -
clone_size: few
v_call: TRBV7-3
cdr3_nt: TGTGCCAGCAGCTTAACCGGGATTAGCACAGATACGCAGTATTTT
cdr3_aa: CASSLTGISTDTQYF

j_call: TRBJ1-5
d_call: -
clone_size: few
v_call: TRBV12-3/TRBV12-4
cdr3_nt: TGTGCCAGCAGTTGGGGACCCGATCAGCCCCAGCATTTT
cdr3_aa: CASSWGPDQPQHF

j_call: TRBJ1-4
d_call: -
clone_size: -
v_call: TRBV4-1
cdr3_nt: TGCGCCAGCAGCCAAGGTCTGGGTGGACTGTTTTTT
cdr3_aa: CASSQGLGGLFF

j_call: TRBJ2-2
d_call: -
clone_size: -
v_call: TRBV11-3
cdr3_nt: TGTGCCAGCAGCTCCGAATGGGCGGATCACACCGGGGAGCTGTTTTTT
cdr3_aa: CASSSEWADHTGELFF

j_call: TRBJ2-1
d_call: TRBD2
clone_size: few
v_call: TRBV10-3
cdr3_nt: TGTGCCATCAGTGAGTTCCCTTCGGGACTAGCGAGTAATGAGCAGTTCTTC
cdr3_aa: CAISEFPSGLASNEQFF

j_call: TRBJ2-3
d_call: -
clone_size: few
v_call: TRBV12-3/TRBV12-4
cdr3_nt: TGTGCCAGCACGAAGCCGGGAGATTTGACAGATACGCAGTATTTT
cdr3_aa: CASTKPGDLTDTQYF

j_call: TRBJ1-4
d_call: -
clone_size: many
v_call: TRBV6-1
cdr3_nt: TGTGCCAGCAGGCAGGACGGCCGGTCCTATGAAAAACTGTTTTTT
cdr3_aa: CASRQDGRSYEKLFF

j_call: TRBJ2-1
d_call: TRBD2
clone_size: few
v_call: TRBV7-8
cdr3_nt: TGTGCCAGCAGCTTAGCGCTGGGGGTAGCGGGGGTTTACAATGAGCAGTTCTTC
cdr3_aa: CASSLALGVAGVYNEQFF

j_call: TRBJ2-5
d_call: -
clone_size: few
v_call: TRBV7-2
cdr3_nt: TGTGCCAGCAGCTTAGAAGGAGACGGGAAAGAGACCCAGTACTTC
cdr3_aa: CASSLEGDGKETQYF

j_call: TRBJ1-2
d_call: -
clone_size: -
v_call: TRBV12-3/TRBV12-4
cdr3_nt: TGTGCCAGCAGTGAAGGGTGGTATGGCTACACCTTC
cdr3_aa: CASSEGWYGYTF

j_call: TRBJ2-3
d_call: TRBD2
clone_size: -
v_call: TRBV20-1
cdr3_nt: TGCAGTGCTCTAGGACTAGCGGGGGGAACAGATACGCAGTATTTT
cdr3_aa: CSALGLAGGTDTQYF

j_call: TRBJ1-1
d_call: -
clone_size: -
v_call: TRBV7-6
cdr3_nt: TGTGCCAGCAGCCTTTACAGGGTAGGCGACACTGAAGCTTTCTTT
cdr3_aa: CASSLYRVGDTEAFF

j_call: TRBJ2-1
d_call: -
clone_size: -
v_call: TRBV27
cdr3_nt: TGTGCCAGCAGGCTCTTCCCTCCGGATAAAACGGGGGATGAGCAGTTCTTC
cdr3_aa: CASRLFPPDKTGDEQFF

j_call: TRBJ2-1
d_call: -
clone_size: -
v_call: TRBV20-1
cdr3_nt: TGCAGTGCTGGCGCACAGAGTTCGCCGTTCTTC
cdr3_aa: CSAGAQSSPFF

j_call: TRBJ2-1
d_call: -
clone_size: many
v_call: TRBV7-2
cdr3_nt: TGTGCCAGCAGCTTTGGCAGAAGCTCCTACAATGAGCAGTTCTTC
cdr3_aa: CASSFGRSSYNEQFF

j_call: TRBJ1-6
d_call: -
clone_size: many
v_call: TRBV28
cdr3_nt: TGTGCCAGCCAAGACTACGGAGGCTCACCCCTCCACTTT
cdr3_aa: CASQDYGGSPLHF

j_call: TRBJ2-3
d_call: -
clone_size: -
v_call: TRBV11-3
cdr3_nt: TGTGCCAGCAGCTCGGGGCTCCGGGACTCCCCGTTCCCGGATACGCAGTATTTT
cdr3_aa: CASSSGLRDSPFPDTQYF

j_call: TRBJ2-2
d_call: TRBD1
clone_size: few
v_call: TRBV6-2/TRBV6-3
cdr3_nt: TGTGCCAGCAGTGGACTTCCCGGGACAGGGGCCTCCTTTAACACCGGGGAGCTGTTTTTT
cdr3_aa: CASSGLPGTGASFNTGELFF

j_call: TRBJ2-7
d_call: TRBD2
clone_size: -
v_call: TRBV10-3
cdr3_nt: TGTGCCATCAGTGACCTAGCGGGAGGCCGGGACGAGCAGTACTTC
cdr3_aa: CAISDLAGGRDEQYF